The entry below gives a single T cell receptor beta chain sequence along with its context. Its target is not known. Synthesis of TCR cDNA relied on 5'RACE template switching, which attached a universal primer site and UMIs. MiXCR, run by TCRdb on the 5' RACE reads, gives a single entry per CDR3 protein. The sample consists of roughly 320,000 distinct CDR3 sequences, roughly 10% of them appearing once. These data come from a study of T cells after yellow fever vaccination. Looking at the study overall: Low-cell-number fractions were prepared with SMART-Seq v4 Ultra Low Input. Study findings and constraints: Clonotypes appearing in both CD4 and CD8 compartments existed, and their share was small. Weaker, the secondary response had a peak occurring faster, on day 5 versus 15.

Germline CDR1 SNHLY, CDR2 FYNNEI. This CDR3 has 11 amino acids. V gave up 6 bases and J gave up 6 bases, with 9 bases separating them. The sample was CD4+ T cells sorted from PBMCs, taken 45 days after the yellow fever booster vaccination. The J gene is TRBJ2-7, the V gene TRBV2, with D hard to call. The source of this sequence is a young man who received the YFV17D yellow fever vaccine. The CDR3 region has the DNA TGTGCCAGCAGGTTCGCGCTCGAGCAGTACTTC. It encodes CASRFALEQYF.